This T cell receptor (beta chain) was profiled in a study of blood T cell repertoires in COVID-19. Profiled with immunoSEQ multiplex PCR; TCRdb holds only in-frame clones, not every one. The sample has 190,000 or so clones; about 87% are singletons. Donors were grouped by their self-reported clinical history. This clonotype originated in a man aged 25-45 years who had recovered from COVID-19. The sequenced sample was PBMCs or T cells enriched from blood (not recorded which).

CDR3 in amino acids: CASSGDRNNSPLHF. CDR3 bases: TGTGCCAGCAGTGGGGACAGAAATAATTCACCCCTCCACTTT. The chain has TRBV2 and TRBJ1-6; 7 bases match TRBD1. V lost 4 bases, J lost 5 bases, and 2 bases stayed unmatched. Germline CDR1 is SNHLY and CDR2 is FYNNEI. This CDR3 has 14 residues.